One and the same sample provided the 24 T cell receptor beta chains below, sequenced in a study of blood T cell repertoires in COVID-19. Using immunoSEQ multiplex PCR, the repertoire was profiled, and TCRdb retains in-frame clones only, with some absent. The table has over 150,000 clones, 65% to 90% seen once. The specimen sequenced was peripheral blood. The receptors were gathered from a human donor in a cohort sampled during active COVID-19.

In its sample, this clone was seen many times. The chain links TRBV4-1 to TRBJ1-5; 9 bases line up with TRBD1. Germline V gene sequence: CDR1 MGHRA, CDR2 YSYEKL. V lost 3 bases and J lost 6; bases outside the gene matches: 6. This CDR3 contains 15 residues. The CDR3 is CASSQTTGGSQPQHF. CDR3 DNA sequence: TGCGCCAGCAGCCAGACCACAGGGGGCAGTCAGCCCCAGCATTTT.

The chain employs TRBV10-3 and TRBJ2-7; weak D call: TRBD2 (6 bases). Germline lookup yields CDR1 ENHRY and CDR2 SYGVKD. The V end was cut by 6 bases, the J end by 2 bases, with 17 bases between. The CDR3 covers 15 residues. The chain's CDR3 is CAIRGGLADPYEQYF. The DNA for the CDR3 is TGTGCCATCAGGGGTGGGTTAGCGGACCCCTACGAGCAGTACTTC.

The CDR3 DNA reads TGTGCCAGCAGCTTAGGAGCGGAAGAGACCCAGTACTTC. Its translation: CASSLGAEETQYF. The chain uses TRBV7-2 and TRBJ2-5; D might be TRBD2 (5 bases). V was clipped by 1 base and J by 3 bases, with 6 bases between them. This CDR3 is 13 amino acids long. Germline CDR1 SGHTA, CDR2 FQGNSA.

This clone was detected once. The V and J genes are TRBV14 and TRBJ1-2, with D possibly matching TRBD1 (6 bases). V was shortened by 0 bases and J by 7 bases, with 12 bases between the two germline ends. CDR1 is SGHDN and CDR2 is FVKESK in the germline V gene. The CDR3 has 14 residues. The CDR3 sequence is CASSQDRGWSGYTF. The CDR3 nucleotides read TGTGCCAGCAGCCAAGATAGGGGGTGGAGTGGCTACACCTTC. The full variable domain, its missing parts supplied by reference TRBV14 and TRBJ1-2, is EAGVTQFPSHSVIEKGQTVTLRCDPISGHDNLYWYRRVMGKEIKFLLHFVKESKQDESGMPNNRFLAERTGGTYSTLKVQPAELEDSGVYFCASSQDRGWSGYTFGSGTRLTVV.

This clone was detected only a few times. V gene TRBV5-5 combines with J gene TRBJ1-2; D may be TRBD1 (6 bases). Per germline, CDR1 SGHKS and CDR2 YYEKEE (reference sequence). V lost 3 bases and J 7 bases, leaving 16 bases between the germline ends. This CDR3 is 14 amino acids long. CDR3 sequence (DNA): TGTGCCAGCAGCTCGGACAGCCGGGGGGTTGGCTACACCTTC. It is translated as CASSSDSRGVGYTF. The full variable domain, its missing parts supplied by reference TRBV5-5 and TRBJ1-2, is DAGVTQSPTHLIKTRGQQVTLRCSPISGHKSVSWYQQVLGQGPQFIFQYYEKEERGRGNFPDRFSARQFPNYSSELNVNALLLGDSALYLCASSSDSRGVGYTFGSGTRLTVV.

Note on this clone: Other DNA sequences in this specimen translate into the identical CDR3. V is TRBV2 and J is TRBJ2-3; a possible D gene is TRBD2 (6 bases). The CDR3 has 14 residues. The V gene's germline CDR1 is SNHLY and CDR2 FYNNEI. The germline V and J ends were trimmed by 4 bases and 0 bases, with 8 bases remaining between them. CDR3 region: CASSVGGSTDTQYF. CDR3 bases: TGTGCCAGCAGTGTGGGGGGAAGCACAGATACGCAGTATTTT. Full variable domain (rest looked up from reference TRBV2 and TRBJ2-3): EPEVTQTPSHQVTQMGQEVILRCVPISNHLYFYWYRQILGQKVEFLVSFYNNEISEKSEIFDDQFSVERPDGSNFTLKIRSTKLEDSAMYFCASSVGGSTDTQYFGPGTRLTVL.

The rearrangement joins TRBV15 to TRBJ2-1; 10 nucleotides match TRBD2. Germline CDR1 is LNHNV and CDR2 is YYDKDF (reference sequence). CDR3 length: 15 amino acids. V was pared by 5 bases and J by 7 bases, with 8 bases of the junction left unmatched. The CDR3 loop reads CATSGPSGRRNEQFF. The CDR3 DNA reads TGTGCCACCAGCGGTCCTAGCGGGAGACGGAATGAGCAGTTCTTC.

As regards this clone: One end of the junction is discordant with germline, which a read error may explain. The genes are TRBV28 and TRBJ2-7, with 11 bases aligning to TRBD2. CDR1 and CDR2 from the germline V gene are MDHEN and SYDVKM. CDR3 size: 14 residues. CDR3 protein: CASSPQSRLAGGFF. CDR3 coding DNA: TGTGCCAGCAGTCCCCAGTCGCGCCTAGCGGGAGGTTTCTTC.

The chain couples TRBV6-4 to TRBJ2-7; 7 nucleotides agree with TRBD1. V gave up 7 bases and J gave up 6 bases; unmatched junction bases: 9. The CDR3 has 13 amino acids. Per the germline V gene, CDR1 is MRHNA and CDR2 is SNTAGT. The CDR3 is CASKDRLRPEQYF. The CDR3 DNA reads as TGTGCCAGCAAGGACAGGCTGAGACCCGAGCAGTACTTC.

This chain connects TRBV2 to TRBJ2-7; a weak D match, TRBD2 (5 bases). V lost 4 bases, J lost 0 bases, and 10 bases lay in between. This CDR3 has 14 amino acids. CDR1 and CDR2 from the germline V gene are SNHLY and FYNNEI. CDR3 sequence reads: CASSVWAGSYEQYF. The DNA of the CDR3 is TGTGCCAGCAGTGTTTGGGCGGGCTCCTACGAGCAGTACTTC.

CDR3 nucleotide sequence: TGTGCCAGCACGGGACAGGGCTACGAGCAGTACTTC. Protein sequence: CASTGQGYEQYF. The chain has TRBV5-5 and TRBJ2-7; 9 nucleotides agree with TRBD1. There are 12 residues in the CDR3. Trimming at V came to 6 bases and at J to 3 bases, leaving 1 base not matched to a gene. Germline V lookup: CDR1 SGHKS, CDR2 YYEKEE (reference sequence).

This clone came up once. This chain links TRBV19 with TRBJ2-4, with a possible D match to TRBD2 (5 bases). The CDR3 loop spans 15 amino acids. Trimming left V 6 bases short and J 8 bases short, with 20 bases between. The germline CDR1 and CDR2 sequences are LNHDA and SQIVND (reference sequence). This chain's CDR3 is CASRGLLGSKDIQYF. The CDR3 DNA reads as TGTGCCAGTAGGGGCCTTCTTGGGAGCAAGGACATTCAGTACTTC.

Here the CDR3 reads CASSPRGSGRASYEQYF. Written as DNA, the CDR3 is TGTGCCAGCAGCCCGAGGGGTAGCGGGAGGGCGTCCTACGAGCAGTACTTC. The chain recombines TRBV5-4 with TRBJ2-7; 11 bases agree with TRBD2. CDR1 and CDR2 from the germline V gene are SGHNT and YYREEE (reference sequence). The CDR3 consists of 17 residues. The junction had 10 bases not matched to a gene; V was cut back by 4 bases and J by 1 base.

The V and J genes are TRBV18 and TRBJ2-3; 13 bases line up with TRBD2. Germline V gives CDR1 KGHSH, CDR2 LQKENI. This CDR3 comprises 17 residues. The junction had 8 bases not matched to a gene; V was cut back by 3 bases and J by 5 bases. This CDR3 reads CASSPGLAGVGGDTQYF. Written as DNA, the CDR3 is TGTGCCAGCTCACCCGGACTAGCGGGAGTCGGTGGAGATACGCAGTATTTT.

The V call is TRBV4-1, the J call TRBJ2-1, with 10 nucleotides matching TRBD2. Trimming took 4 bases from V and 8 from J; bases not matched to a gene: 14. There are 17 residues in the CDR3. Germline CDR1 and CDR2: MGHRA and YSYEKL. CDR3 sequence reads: CASSPLLAGGPGDEQFF. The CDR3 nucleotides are TGCGCCAGCAGCCCACTATTAGCGGGAGGACCTGGCGATGAGCAGTTCTTC.

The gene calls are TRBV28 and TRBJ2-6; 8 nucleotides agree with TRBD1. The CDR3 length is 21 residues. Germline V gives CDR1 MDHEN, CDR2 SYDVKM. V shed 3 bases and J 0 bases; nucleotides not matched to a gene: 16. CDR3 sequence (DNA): TGTGCCAGCAGTTTTTGGCGCCCCCCGGCCCAGGGGGCCTCTGGGGCCAACGTCCTGACTTTC. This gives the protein CASSFWRPPAQGASGANVLTF.

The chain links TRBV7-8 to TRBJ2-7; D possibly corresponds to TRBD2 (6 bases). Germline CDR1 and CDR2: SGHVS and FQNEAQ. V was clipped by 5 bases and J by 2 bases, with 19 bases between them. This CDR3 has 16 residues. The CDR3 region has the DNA TGTGCCAGCAGCCCACAAGGGGACTTTCTCACCTACGAGCAGTACTTC. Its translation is CASSPQGDFLTYEQYF.

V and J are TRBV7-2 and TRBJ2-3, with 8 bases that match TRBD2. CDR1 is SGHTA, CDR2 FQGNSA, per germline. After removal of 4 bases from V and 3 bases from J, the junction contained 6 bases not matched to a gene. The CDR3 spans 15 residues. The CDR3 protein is CASSSGTRSTDTQYF. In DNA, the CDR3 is TGTGCCAGCAGCTCCGGGACTAGGTCTACAGATACGCAGTATTTT.

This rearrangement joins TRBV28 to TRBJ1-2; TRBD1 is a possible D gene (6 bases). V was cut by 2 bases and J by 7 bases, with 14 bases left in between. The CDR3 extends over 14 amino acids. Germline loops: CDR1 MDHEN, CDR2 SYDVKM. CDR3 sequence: CASSLTAGGLGYTF. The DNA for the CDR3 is TGTGCCAGCAGTTTAACCGCGGGGGGCCTTGGCTACACCTTC.

This chain's CDR3 is CASSKVGGQGIEGYTF. CDR3 coding DNA: TGTGCCAGCAGCAAAGTTGGTGGACAGGGAATAGAGGGCTACACCTTC. The chain employs TRBV21-1 and TRBJ1-2; TRBD1 is the table's D call, not checked against the DNA. TRBV21-1 is a pseudogene segment. The CDR3 contains 16 residues.

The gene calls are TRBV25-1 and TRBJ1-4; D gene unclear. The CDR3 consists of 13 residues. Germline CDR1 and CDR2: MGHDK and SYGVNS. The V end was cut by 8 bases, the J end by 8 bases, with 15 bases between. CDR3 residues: CASRPPLREKLFF. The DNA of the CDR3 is TGTGCCAGCCGGCCCCCCCTGCGGGAAAAACTGTTTTTT.

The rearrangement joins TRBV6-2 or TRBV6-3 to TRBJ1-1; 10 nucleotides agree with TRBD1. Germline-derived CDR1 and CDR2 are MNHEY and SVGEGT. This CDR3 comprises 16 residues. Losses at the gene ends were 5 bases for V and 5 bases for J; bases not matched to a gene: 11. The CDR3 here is CASSAGTGVFLTEAFF. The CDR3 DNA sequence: TGTGCCAGCAGTGCCGGGACAGGGGTTTTTTTGACTGAAGCTTTCTTT.

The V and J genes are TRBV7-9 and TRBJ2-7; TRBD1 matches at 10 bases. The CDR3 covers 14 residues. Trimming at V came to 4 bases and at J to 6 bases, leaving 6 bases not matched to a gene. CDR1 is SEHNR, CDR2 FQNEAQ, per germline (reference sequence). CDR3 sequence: CASSSWDRGFEQYF. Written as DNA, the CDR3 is TGTGCCAGCAGCTCATGGGACAGGGGCTTCGAGCAGTACTTC.

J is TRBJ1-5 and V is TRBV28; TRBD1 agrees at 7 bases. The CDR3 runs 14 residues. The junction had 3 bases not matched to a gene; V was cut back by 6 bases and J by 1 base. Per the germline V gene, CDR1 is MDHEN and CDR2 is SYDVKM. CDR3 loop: CASSRQGSNQPQHF. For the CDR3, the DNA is TGTGCCAGCAGCAGACAGGGCAGCAATCAGCCCCAGCATTTT.